This TCR beta chain was recorded in a study of blood T cells in healthy people across ages. A second PCR of 7 to 11 cycles used a sample-barcoded 5' primer and a J-beta primer mix. TCRdb passed the 5' RACE reads through MiXCR, listing each CDR3 protein once. The repertoire has hundreds of thousands of distinct CDR3 sequences, roughly 50% of them found once; the top ten carry 13%. Notes on this clonotype: Its matching antigen is unknown.

Study-level points and caveats: The unknown donor CMV status may have confounded expanded clonotype changes.

V lost 3 bases to trimming and J lost 1 base, with 7 bases between them. The CDR3 length is 14 residues. This TCR was sampled from a man aged 25 to 40 in good health. The chain employs TRBV12-3 or TRBV12-4 and TRBJ1-5, with D maybe TRBD1 (5 bases). Sequencing used blood. CDR3 region: CASSFQGSNQPQHF. The CDR3 DNA sequence: TGTGCCAGCAGTTTCCAGGGCAGCAATCAGCCCCAGCATTTT.